This T cell receptor beta chain was recorded in a study of blood T cell repertoires in COVID-19. Overall study: The United States, Italy and Spain provided the acute and convalescent COVID-19 samples. Sample material is recorded as cDNA or gDNA derived from T cells, B-cell-depleted T cells, or PBMCs.

V lost 5 bases and J 4 bases, leaving 12 bases between the germline ends. The germline V gene encodes CDR1 SEHNR and CDR2 FQNEAQ (reference sequence). The CDR3 is made up of 15 amino acids. Source study methods: By means of reference gene primer amplification, nucleated cell counts were estimated. TCRdb keeps only in-frame clones here, not all; method: immunoSEQ multiplex PCR. The V and J calls and clone size are taken from that table; D and trimming were inferred from the DNA. Altogether 200,000 to 250,000 clones are present, 80% to 85% being singletons, with the ten largest covering 15% to 20%. The chain couples TRBV7-9 to TRBJ2-6; D not certain. Sequencing was carried out using peripheral blood. This TCR derives from a woman of 80 years or more with active or convalescent COVID-19. CDR3 coding DNA: TGTGCCAGCAGCAGCACAGAATCCGGGGCCAACGTCCTGACTTTC. Translation: CASSSTESGANVLTF.